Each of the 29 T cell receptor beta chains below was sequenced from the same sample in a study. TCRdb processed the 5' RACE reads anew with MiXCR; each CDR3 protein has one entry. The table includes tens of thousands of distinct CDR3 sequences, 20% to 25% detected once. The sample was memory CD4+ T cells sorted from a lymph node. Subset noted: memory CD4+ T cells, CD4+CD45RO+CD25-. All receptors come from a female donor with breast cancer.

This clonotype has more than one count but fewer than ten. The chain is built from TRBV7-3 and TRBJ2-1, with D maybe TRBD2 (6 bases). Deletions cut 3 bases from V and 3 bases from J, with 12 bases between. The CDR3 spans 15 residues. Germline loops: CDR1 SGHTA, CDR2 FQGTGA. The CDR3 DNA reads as TGTGCCAGCAGCTTGTGGGGCGGGGTCTACAATGAGCAGTTCTTC. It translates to CASSLWGGVYNEQFF.

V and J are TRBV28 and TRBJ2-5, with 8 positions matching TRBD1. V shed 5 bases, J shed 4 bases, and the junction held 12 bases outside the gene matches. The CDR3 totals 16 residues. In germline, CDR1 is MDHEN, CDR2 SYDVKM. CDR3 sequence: CASSPRTGNIVETQYF. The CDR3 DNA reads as TGTGCCAGCAGTCCCCGGACAGGGAATATTGTAGAGACCCAGTACTTC.

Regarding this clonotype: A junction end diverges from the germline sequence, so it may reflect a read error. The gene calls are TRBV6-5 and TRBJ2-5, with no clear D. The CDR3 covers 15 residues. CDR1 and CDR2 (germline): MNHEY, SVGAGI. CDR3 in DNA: TGTGCCAGCAGTTACTCATACTCCCTGCAAGAGACCCAGGACTTC. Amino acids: CASSYSYSLQETQDF.

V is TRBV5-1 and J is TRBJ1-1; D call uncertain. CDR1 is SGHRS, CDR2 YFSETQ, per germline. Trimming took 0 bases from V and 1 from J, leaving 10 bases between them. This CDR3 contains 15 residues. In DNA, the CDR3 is TGCGCCAGCAGCTTGGCCGGACGCAAGAACACTGAAGCTTTCTTT. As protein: CASSLAGRKNTEAFF.

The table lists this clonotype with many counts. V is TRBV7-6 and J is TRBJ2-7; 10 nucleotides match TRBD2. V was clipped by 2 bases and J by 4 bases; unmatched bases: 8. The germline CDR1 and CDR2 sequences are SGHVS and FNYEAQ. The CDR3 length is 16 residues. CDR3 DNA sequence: TGTGCCAGCAGCTTACGGAGGGGGACTAGCGAATACGAGCAGTACTTC. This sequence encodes CASSLRRGTSEYEQYF. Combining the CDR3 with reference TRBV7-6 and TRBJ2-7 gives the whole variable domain GAGVSQSPRYKVTKRGQDVALRCDPISGHVSLYWYRQALGQGPEFLTYFNYEAQQDKSGLPNDRFSAERPEGSISTLTIQRTEQRDSAMYRCASSLRRGTSEYEQYFGPGTRLTVT.

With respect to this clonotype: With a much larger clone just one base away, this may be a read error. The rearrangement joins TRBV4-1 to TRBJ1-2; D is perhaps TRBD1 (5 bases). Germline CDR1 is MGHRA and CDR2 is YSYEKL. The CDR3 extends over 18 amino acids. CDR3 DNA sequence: TGCTCCAGCAGCCATTCCACCGGGGGTAGGGTGAACAACTATGGCTACACCTTC. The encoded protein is CSSSHSTGGRVNNYGYTF.

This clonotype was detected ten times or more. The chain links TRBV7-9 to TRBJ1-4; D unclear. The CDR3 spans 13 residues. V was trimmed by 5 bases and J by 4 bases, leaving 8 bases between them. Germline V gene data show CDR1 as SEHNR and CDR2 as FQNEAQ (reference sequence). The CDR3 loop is CASSRGSNEKLFF. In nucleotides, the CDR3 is TGTGCCAGCAGCCGCGGAAGTAATGAAAAACTGTTTTTT.

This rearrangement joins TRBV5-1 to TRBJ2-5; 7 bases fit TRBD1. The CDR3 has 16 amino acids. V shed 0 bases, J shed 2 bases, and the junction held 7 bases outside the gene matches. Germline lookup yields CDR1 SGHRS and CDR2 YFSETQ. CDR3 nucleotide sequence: TGCGCCAGCAGCTTGGCCCTTGGGACAGAACAAGAGACCCAGTACTTC. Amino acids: CASSLALGTEQETQYF. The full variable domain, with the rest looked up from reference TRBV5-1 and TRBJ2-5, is KAGVTQTPRYLIKTRGQQVTLSCSPISGHRSVSWYQQTPGQGLQFLFEYFSETQRNKGNFPGRFSGRQFSNSRSEMNVSTLELGDSALYLCASSLALGTEQETQYFGPGTRLLVL.

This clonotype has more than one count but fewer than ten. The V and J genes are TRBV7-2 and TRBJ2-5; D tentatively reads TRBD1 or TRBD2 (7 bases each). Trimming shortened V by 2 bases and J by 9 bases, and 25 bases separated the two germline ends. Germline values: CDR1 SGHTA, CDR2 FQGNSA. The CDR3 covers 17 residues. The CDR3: CASSLRGGDSTEAAQYF. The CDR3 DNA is TGTGCCAGCAGCTTAAGGGGGGGGGACAGCACCGAAGCGGCCCAGTACTTC.

The CDR3 reads CATSRAGTGGHIQYF. CDR3 sequence (DNA): TGTGCCACCAGCAGAGCCGGGACAGGGGGGCACATTCAGTACTTC. This chain links TRBV15 with TRBJ2-4; 11 bases agree with TRBD1. Trimming took 1 base from V and 8 from J; bases not matched to a gene: 4. CDR1 LNHNV and CDR2 YYDKDF come from the germline V gene (reference sequence). This CDR3 is 15 amino acids long. Full variable domain (outside the CDR3, taken from reference TRBV15 and TRBJ2-4): DAMVIQNPRYQVTQFGKPVTLSCSQTLNHNVMYWYQQKSSQAPKLLFHYYDKDFNNEADTPDNFQSRRPNTSFCFLDIRSPGLGDTAMYLCATSRAGTGGHIQYFGAGTRLSVL.

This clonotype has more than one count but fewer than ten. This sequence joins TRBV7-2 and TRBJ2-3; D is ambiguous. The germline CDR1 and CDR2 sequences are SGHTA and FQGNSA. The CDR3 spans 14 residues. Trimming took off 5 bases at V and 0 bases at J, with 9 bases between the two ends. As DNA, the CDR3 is TGTGCCAGCAGCCGACCGAGTAGCACAGATACGCAGTATTTT. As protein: CASSRPSSTDTQYF. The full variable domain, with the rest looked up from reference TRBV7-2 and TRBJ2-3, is GAGVSQSPSNKVTEKGKDVELRCDPISGHTALYWYRQSLGQGLEFLIYFQGNSAPDKSGLPSDRFSAERTGGSVSTLTIQRTQQEDSAVYLCASSRPSSTDTQYFGPGTRLTVL.

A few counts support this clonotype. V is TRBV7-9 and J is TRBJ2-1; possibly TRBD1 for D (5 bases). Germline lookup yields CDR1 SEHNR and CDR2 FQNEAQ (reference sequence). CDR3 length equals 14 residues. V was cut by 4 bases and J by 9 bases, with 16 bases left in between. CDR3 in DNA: TGTGCCAGCAGCTCTCCGGCCCCTAGGGGTGAGCAGTTCTTC. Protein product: CASSSPAPRGEQFF.

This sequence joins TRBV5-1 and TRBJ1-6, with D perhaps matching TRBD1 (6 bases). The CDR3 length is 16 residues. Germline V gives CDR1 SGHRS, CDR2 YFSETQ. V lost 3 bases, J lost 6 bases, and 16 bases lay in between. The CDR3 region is CASSSELGGSNSPLHF. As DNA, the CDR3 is TGCGCCAGCAGCTCGGAATTAGGGGGTAGTAATTCACCCCTCCACTTT.

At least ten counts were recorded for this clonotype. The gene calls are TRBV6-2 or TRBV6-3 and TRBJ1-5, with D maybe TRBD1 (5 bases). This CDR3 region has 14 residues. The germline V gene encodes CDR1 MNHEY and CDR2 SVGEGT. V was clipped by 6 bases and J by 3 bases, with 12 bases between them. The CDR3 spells CASRIGADNQPQHF. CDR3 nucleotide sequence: TGTGCCAGCAGAATAGGGGCGGACAATCAGCCCCAGCATTTT.

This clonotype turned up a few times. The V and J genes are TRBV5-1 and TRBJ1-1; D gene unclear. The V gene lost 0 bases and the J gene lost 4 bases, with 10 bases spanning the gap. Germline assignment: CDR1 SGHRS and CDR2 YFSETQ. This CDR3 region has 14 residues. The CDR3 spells CASSLGPRGTEAFF. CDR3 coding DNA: TGCGCCAGCAGCTTGGGGCCTAGAGGCACTGAAGCTTTCTTT.

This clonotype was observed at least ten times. The CDR3, as DNA: TGCGCCAGCAGTGTAGGGGGAACAGATACGCAGTATTTT. The encoded protein is CASSVGGTDTQYF. The chain links TRBV10-1 to TRBJ2-3, with a weak D call TRBD1 (6 bases). The CDR3 has 13 residues. V was trimmed by 4 bases and J by 3 bases, leaving 8 bases between them. CDR1 and CDR2 (germline): WNHNN, SYGVQD (reference sequence).

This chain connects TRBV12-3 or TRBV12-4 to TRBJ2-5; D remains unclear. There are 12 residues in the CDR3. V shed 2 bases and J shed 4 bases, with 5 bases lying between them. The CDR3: CASSLNGETQYF. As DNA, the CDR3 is TGTGCCAGCAGTTTAAATGGAGAGACCCAGTACTTC.

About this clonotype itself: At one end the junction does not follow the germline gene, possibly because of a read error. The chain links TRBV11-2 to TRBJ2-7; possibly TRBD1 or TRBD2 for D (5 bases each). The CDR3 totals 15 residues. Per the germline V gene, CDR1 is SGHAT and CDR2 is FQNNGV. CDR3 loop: CASSPRGYLTYEQYF. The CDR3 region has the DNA TGTGCCAGCAGCCCCCGGGGCTACCTCACCTATGAGCAGTACTTC.

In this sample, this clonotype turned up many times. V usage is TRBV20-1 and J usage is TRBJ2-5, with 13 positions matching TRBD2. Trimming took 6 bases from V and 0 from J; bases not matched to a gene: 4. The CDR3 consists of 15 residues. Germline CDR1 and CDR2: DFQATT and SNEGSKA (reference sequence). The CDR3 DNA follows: TGCAGTGCAACTAGCGGGGGGGTAAACCAAGAGACCCAGTACTTC. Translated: CSATSGGVNQETQYF.

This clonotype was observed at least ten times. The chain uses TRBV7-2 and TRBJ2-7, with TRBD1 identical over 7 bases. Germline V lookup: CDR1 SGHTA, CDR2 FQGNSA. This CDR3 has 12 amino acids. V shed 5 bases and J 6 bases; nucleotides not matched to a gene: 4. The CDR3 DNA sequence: TGTGCCAGCAGCACATACAGGGGCGAGCAGTACTTC. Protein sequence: CASSTYRGEQYF.

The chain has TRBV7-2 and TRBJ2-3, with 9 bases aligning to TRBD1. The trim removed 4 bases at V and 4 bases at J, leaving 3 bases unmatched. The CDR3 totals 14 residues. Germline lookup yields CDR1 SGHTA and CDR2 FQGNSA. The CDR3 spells CASSSTGGADTQYF. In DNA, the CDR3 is TGTGCCAGCAGCTCGACAGGGGGAGCAGATACGCAGTATTTT. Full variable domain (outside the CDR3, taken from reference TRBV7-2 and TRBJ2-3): GAGVSQSPSNKVTEKGKDVELRCDPISGHTALYWYRQSLGQGLEFLIYFQGNSAPDKSGLPSDRFSAERTGGSVSTLTIQRTQQEDSAVYLCASSSTGGADTQYFGPGTRLTVL.

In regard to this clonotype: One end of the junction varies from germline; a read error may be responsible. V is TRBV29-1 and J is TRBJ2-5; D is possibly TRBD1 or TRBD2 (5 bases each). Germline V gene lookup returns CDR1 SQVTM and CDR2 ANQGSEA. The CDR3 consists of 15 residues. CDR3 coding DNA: TGCGGCGTTGACGGGGACCGAGGGTTCTTAGAGACCCAGTACTTC. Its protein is CGVDGDRGFLETQYF.

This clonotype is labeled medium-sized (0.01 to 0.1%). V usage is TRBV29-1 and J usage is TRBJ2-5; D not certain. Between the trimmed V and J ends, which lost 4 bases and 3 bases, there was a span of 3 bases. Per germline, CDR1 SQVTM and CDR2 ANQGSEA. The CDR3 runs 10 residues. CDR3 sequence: CSVVKETQYF. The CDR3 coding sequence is TGCAGCGTTGTAAAAGAGACCCAGTACTTC.

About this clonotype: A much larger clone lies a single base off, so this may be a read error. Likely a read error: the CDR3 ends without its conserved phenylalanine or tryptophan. CDR3 nucleotides: TGTGCCAGCAGTTACTCTTCGGGAAACGAGCAGTACTCC. Protein: CASSYSSGNEQYS. J is TRBJ2-7 and V is TRBV6-5; perhaps TRBD2 as D (5 bases). V was clipped by 0 bases and J by 5 bases, with 8 bases between them. From germline, CDR1 is MNHEY and CDR2 SVGAGI. CDR3 length equals 13 residues.

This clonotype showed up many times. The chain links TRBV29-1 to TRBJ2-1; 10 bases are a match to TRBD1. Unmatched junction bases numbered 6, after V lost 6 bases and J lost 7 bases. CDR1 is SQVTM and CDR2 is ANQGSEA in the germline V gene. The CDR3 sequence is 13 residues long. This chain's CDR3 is CSVSRDRGNEQFF. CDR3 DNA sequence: TGCAGCGTCTCTAGGGACAGGGGTAATGAGCAGTTCTTC.

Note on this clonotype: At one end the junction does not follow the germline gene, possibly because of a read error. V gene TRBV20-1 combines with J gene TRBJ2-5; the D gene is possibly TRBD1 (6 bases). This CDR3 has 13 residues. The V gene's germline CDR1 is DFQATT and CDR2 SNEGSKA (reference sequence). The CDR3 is CSARVWGQETRYF. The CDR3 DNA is TGCAGTGCTAGAGTCTGGGGGCAAGAGACCCGGTACTTC.

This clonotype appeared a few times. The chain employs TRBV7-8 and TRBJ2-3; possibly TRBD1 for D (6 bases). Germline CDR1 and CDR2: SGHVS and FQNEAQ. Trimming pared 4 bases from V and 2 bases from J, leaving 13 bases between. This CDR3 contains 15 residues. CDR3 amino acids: CASSYRVLDTDTQYF. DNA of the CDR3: TGTGCCAGCAGCTACAGGGTTTTGGACACAGATACGCAGTATTTT.

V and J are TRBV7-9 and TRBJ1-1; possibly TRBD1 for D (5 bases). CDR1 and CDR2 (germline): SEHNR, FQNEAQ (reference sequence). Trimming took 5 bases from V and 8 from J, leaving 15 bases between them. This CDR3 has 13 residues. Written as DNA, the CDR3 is TGTGCCAGCAGCACTCAGGGTAACCTCGAAGCTTTCTTT. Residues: CASSTQGNLEAFF.

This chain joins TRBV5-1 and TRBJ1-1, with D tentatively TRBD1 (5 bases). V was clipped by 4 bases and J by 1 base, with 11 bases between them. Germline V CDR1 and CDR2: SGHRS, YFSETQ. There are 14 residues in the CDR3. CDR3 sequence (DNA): TGCGCCAGCAGCGCACTGACAGAGAACACTGAAGCTTTCTTT. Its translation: CASSALTENTEAFF. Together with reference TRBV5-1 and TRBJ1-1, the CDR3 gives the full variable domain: KAGVTQTPRYLIKTRGQQVTLSCSPISGHRSVSWYQQTPGQGLQFLFEYFSETQRNKGNFPGRFSGRQFSNSRSEMNVSTLELGDSALYLCASSALTENTEAFFGQGTRLTVV.